This T cell receptor (beta chain) is from a study of cytomegalovirus exposure and HLA in healthy donors (dated by TCRdb to 2017 to 2019). Concerning the study at large: According to a later analysis, one platform produced both the 120 validation repertoires and the 666 repertoires of the first cohort. In addition to the first cohort of roughly 700 subjects, a separate validation cohort of approximately 130 different subjects was used. To predict cytomegalovirus infection status, the study brought together high-throughput TCR immunosequencing, statistical association of individual TCRs with disease status, and machine learning. The aim of the study was to test whether cataloging public T cell receptors could identify signatures of past pathogen exposure.

The full study reports these points: The authors suggested that the approach could potentially be extended to other disease states and immunological phenotypes. In a later analysis, TCRs clustered in the first cohort were found to also tend to co-occur in the roughly 110 validation repertoires, with 94% of cluster scores above 0. A later analysis had no HLA typing for the validation cohort, so co-occurrence there was scored across all 120 or so repertoires. The study gave a list of about 150 TCR beta chains associated with cytomegalovirus. In vitro tests confirmed that a few of the cytomegalovirus-associated TCR beta chains recognize cytomegalovirus antigens. Most TCR sequences were observed very rarely across donors, whereas some public TCRs were present in many individuals. The classifier was reported to diagnose cytomegalovirus status with high specificity and sensitivity in both the original cohort and the validation cohort.

Libraries came from the immunoSEQ multiplex PCR assay. The authors processed their data as follows. To diagnose cytomegalovirus status from the catalog of TCR beta chain sequences, a statistical classification framework was built. TCRdb took over this immuneACCESS table, retaining in-frame rearrangements with V and J assigned. Such tables are incomplete; in checked studies, under half of the missing clones stem from an unresolved V gene, and the remainder is unexplained. Clone size and the V and J calls come from that table; the DNA yielded D and trimming. Present in this sample are under 100,000 clones, approximately 96% of which were seen just once. The top ten hold about 0.8% of the sample. Points on this clone: Its antigen is not yet known. No base-level quality is on record; no much larger clone is a single base apart.

The donors were included in the validation cohort of roughly 120 subjects, a group kept apart from the roughly 680-subject first cohort. The germline V gene sets CDR1 to SGHTA and CDR2 to FQGNSA. V trim: 5 bases; J trim: 8 bases; unmatched bases: 13. Counted from cysteine to phenylalanine, this CDR3 has 15 amino acids. Just CDR3 DNA is preserved here, 45 bases in frame from base 1. The chain uses TRBV7-2 and TRBJ1-2, and TRBD1 aligns with 8 junction nucleotides. Sequenced material: PBMCs. The source is a man younger than 35 in good health and CMV-seronegative. The CDR3 protein is CASSPGTGLFEGYTF. The base sequence is TGTGCCAGCAGCCCCGGGACAGGTTTATTTGAAGGCTACACCTTC. Outside the CDR3, residues come from the reference TRBV7-2 and TRBJ1-2 proteins, so the full variable domain is: GAGVSQSPSNKVTEKGKDVELRCDPISGHTALYWYRQSLGQGLEFLIYFQGNSAPDKSGLPSDRFSAERTGGSVSTLTIQRTQQEDSAVYLCASSPGTGLFEGYTFGSGTRLTVV.